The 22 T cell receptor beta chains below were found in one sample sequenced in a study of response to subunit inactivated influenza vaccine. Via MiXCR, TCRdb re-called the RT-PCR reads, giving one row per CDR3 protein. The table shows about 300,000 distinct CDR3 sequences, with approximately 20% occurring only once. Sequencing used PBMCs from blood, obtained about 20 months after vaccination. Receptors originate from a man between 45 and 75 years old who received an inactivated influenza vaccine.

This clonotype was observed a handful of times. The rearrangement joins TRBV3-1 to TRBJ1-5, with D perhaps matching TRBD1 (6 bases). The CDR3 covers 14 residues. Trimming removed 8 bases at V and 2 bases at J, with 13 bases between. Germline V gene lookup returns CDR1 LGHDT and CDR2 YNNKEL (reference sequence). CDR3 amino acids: CASGSGAGNQPQHF. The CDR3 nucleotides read TGTGCCAGCGGATCAGGGGCGGGCAATCAGCCCCAGCATTTT.

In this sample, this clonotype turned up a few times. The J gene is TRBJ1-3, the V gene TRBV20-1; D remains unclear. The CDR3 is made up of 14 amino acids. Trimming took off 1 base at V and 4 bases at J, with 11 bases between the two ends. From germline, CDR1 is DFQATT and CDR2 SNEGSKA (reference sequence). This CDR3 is CSARAPDFGNTIYF. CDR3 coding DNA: TGCAGTGCTAGAGCTCCCGATTTCGGAAACACCATATATTTT.

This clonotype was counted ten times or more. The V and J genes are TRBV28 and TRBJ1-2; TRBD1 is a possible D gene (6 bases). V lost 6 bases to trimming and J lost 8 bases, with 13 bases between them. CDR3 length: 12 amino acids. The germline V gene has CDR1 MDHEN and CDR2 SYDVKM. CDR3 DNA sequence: TGTGCCAGCAGGCCGGGACAATACGGCTACACCTTC. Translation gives CASRPGQYGYTF.

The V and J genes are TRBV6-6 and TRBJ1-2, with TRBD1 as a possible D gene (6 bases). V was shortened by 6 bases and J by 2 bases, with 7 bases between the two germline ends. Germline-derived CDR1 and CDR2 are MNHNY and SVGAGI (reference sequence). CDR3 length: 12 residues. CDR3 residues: CASSQGNYGYTF. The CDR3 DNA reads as TGTGCCAGCAGCCAGGGGAACTATGGCTACACCTTC.

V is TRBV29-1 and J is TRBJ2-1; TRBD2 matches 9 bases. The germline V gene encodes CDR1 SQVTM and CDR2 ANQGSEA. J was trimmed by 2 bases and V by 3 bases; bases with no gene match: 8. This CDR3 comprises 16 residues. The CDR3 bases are TGCAGCGTTGACGGTCTGCGGGAGGGCCCCTACAATGAGCAGTTCTTC. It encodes CSVDGLREGPYNEQFF.

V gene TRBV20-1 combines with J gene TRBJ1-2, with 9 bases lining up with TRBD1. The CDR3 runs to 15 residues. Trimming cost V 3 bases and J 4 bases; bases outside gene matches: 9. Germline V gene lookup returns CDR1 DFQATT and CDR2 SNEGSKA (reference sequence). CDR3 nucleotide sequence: TGCAGTGCTAGGGGACAGGGAAGGGAGGGCTATGGCTACACCTTC. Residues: CSARGQGREGYGYTF.

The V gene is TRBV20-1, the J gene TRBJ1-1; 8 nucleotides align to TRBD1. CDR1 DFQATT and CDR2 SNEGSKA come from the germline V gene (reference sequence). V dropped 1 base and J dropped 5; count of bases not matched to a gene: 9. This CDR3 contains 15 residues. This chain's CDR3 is CSARGTRQGRTEAFF. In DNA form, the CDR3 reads TGCAGTGCTAGAGGGACCCGACAGGGGCGGACTGAAGCTTTCTTT.

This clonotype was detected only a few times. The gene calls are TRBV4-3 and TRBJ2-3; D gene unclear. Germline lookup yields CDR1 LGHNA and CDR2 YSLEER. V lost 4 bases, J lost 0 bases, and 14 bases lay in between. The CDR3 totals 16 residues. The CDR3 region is CASSPTPRLSTDTQYF. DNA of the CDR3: TGCGCCAGCAGCCCGACCCCAAGACTGAGCACAGATACGCAGTATTTT.

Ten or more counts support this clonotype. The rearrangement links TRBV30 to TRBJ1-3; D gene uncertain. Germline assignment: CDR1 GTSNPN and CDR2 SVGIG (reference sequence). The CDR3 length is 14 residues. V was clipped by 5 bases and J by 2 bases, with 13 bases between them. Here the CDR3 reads CAWDTWNPGNTIYF. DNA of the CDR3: TGTGCCTGGGACACTTGGAACCCTGGAAACACCATATATTTT.

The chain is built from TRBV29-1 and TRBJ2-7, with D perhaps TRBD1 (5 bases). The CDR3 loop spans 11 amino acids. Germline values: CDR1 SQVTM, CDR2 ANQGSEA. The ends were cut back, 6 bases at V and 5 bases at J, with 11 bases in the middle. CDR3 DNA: TGCAGCGTCGCAGGGTTGCACGAGCAGTACTTC. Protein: CSVAGLHEQYF.

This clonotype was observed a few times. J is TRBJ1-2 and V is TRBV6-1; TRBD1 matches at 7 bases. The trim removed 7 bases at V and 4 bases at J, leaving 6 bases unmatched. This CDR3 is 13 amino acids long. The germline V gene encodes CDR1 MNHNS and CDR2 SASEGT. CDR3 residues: CASTRTGRYGYTF. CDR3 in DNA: TGTGCCAGCACTAGGACAGGCCGCTATGGCTACACCTTC.

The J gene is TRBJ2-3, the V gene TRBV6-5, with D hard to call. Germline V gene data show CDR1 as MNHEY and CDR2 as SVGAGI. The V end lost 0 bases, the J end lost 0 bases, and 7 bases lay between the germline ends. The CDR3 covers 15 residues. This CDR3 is CASSYSRPSTDTQYF. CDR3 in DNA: TGTGCCAGCAGTTACTCCAGACCTAGCACAGATACGCAGTATTTT.

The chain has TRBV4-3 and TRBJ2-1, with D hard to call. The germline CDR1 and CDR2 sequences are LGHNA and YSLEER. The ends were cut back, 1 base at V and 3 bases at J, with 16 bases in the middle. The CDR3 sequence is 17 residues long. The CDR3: CASSQGVGRAGYNEQFF. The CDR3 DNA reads TGCGCCAGCAGCCAAGGGGTAGGTCGGGCTGGCTACAATGAGCAGTTCTTC.

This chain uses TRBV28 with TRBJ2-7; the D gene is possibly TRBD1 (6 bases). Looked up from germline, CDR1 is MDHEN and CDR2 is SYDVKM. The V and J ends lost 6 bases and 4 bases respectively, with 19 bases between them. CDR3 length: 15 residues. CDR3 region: CASSLDPGQQYEQYF. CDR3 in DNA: TGTGCCAGCAGCCTGGACCCGGGACAACAATACGAGCAGTACTTC.

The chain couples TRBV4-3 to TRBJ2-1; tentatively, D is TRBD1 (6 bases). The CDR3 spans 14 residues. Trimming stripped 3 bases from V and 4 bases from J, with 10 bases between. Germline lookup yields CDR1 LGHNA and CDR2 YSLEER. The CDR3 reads CASSHRTVYNEQFF. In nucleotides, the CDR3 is TGCGCCAGCAGCCACCGGACAGTATACAATGAGCAGTTCTTC.

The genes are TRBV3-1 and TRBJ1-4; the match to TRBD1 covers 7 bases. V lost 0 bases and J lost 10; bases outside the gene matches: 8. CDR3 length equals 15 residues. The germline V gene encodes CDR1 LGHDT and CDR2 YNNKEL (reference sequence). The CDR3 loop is CASSQEPGGGSKLFF. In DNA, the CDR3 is TGTGCCAGCAGCCAAGAACCAGGGGGAGGATCAAAACTGTTTTTT.

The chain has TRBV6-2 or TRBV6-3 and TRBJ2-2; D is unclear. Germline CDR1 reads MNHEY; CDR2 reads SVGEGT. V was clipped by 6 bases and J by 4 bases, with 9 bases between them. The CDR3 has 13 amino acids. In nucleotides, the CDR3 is TGTGCCAGCAGGGATAGCTCCACCGGGGAGCTGTTTTTT. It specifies CASRDSSTGELFF.

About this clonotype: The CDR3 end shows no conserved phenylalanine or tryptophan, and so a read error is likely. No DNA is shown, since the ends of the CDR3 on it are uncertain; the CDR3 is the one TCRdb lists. CDR3 sequence reads: CASSQEQGGLEPFY. This chain uses TRBV3-1 with TRBJ1-1; TRBD1 was called by the table and not checked on the DNA. The germline V gene has CDR1 LGHDT and CDR2 YNNKEL (reference sequence). Ends included, the CDR3 has 14 residues.

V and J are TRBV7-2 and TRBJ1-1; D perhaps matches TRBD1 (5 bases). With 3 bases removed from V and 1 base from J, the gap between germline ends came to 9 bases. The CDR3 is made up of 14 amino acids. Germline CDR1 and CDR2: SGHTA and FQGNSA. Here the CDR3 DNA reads TGTGCCAGCAGCTTGGGACGGGAGAACACTGAAGCTTTCTTT. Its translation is CASSLGRENTEAFF.

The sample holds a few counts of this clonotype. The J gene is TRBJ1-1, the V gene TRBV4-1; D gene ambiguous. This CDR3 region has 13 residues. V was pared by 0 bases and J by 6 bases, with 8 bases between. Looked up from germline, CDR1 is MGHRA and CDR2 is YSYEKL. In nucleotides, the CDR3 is TGCGCCAGCAGCCAAGAGGGGTTGGCTGAAGCTTTCTTT. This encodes CASSQEGLAEAFF.

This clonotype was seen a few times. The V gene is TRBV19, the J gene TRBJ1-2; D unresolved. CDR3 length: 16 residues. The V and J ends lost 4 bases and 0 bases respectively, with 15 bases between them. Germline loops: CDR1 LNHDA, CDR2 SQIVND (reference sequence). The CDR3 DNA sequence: TGTGCCAGTAGTACCCTGGGCTCCTTGGCTAACTATGGCTACACCTTC. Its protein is CASSTLGSLANYGYTF.

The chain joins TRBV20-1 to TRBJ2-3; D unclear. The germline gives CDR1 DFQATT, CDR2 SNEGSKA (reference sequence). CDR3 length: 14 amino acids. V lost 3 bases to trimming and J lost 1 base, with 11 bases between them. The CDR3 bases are TGCAGTGCTAGTTGGCCAGGAGGCACAGATACGCAGTATTTT. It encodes CSASWPGGTDTQYF.